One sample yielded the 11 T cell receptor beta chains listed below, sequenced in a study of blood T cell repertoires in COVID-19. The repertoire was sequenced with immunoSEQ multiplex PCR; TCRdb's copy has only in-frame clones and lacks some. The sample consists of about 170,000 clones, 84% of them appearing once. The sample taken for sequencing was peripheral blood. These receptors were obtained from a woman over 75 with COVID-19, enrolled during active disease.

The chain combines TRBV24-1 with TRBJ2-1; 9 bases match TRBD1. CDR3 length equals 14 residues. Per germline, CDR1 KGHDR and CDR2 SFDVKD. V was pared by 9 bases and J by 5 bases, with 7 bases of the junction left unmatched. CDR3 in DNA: TGTGCCACCGCTCCGGGGACAGGGAACAATGAGCAGTTCTTC. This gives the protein CATAPGTGNNEQFF.

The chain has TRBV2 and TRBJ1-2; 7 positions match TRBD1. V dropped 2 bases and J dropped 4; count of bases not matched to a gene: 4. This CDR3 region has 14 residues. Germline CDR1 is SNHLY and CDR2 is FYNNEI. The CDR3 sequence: CASSELGTVYGYTF. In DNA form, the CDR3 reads TGTGCCAGCAGTGAATTAGGGACAGTCTATGGCTACACCTTC.

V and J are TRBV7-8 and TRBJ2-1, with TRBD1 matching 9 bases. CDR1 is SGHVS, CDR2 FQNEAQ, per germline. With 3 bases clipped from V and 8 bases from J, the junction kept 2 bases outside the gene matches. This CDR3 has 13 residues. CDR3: CASSLDRGDEQFF. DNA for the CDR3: TGTGCCAGCAGCTTGGACAGGGGAGATGAGCAGTTCTTC.

The CDR3 region is CASSLRTPRATQYF. CDR3 nucleotides: TGTGCCAGCAGCTTAAGGACCCCGAGGGCGACCCAGTACTTC. This sequence joins TRBV11-2 and TRBJ2-5, with a tentative D call TRBD2 (5 bases). Germline V lookup: CDR1 SGHAT, CDR2 FQNNGV. With 2 bases removed from V and 7 bases from J, the gap between germline ends came to 14 bases. This CDR3 is 14 amino acids long.

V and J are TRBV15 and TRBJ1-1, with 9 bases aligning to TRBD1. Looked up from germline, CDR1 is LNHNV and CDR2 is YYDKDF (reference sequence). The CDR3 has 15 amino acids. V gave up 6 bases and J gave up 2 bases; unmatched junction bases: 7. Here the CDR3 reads CATRRQDRGNTEAFF. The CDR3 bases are TGTGCCACCAGGAGACAGGACAGGGGAAACACTGAAGCTTTCTTT.

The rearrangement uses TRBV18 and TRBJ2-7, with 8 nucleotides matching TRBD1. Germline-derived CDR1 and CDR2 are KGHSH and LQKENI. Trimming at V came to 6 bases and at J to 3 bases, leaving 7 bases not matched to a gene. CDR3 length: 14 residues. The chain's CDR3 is CASSLGQVNYEQYF. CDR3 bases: TGTGCCAGCTCTCTGGGACAGGTCAACTACGAGCAGTACTTC.

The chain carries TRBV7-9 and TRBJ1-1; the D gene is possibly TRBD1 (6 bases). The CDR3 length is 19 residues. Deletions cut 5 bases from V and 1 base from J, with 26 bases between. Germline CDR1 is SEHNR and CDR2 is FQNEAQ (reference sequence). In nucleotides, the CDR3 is TGTGCCAGCAGCCCTTCTTACGGACAGTCACGGCATGGGAACACTGAAGCTTTCTTT. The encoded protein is CASSPSYGQSRHGNTEAFF.

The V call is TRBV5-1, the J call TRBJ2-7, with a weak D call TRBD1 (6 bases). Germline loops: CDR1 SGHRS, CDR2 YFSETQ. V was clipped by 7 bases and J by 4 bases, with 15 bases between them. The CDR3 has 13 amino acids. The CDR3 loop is CASADRLPYEQYF. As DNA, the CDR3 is TGCGCCAGCGCCGACAGGCTACCTTACGAGCAGTACTTC.

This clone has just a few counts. The CDR3 nucleotides are TGTGCCAGCAGCTTAGCTGGGCAGTTCACCGGGGAGCTGTTTTTT. This codes for CASSLAGQFTGELFF. This sequence joins TRBV7-9 and TRBJ2-2; D is uncertain. V gave up 0 bases and J gave up 4 bases, with 9 bases separating them. Germline CDR1 reads SEHNR; CDR2 reads FQNEAQ (reference sequence). CDR3 length: 15 residues. The complete variable domain, with remaining parts taken from reference TRBV7-9 and TRBJ2-2, reads DTGVSQNPRHKITKRGQNVTFRCDPISEHNRLYWYRQTLGQGPEFLTYFQNEAQLEKSRLLSDRFSAERPKGSFSTLEIQRTEQGDSAMYLCASSLAGQFTGELFFGEGSRLTVL.

The CDR3 nucleotides read TGTGCCAGCAGCCAAGACAGGGTGAACGAGCAGTACTTC. It yields the protein CASSQDRVNEQYF. This chain links TRBV3-1 (or the pseudogene TRBV3-2) with TRBJ2-7, with a weak D call TRBD1 (5 bases). The CDR3 runs to 13 residues. Germline loops: CDR1 LGHDT, CDR2 YNNKEL (reference sequence). V gave up 0 bases and J gave up 5 bases, with 8 bases separating them.

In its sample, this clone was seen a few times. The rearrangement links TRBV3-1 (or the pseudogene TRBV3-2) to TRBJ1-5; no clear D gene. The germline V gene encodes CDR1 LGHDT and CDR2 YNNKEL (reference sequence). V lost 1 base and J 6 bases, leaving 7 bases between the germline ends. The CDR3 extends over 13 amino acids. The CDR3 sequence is CASSQARVQPQHF. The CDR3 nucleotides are TGTGCCAGCAGCCAAGCCCGGGTTCAGCCCCAGCATTTT.